The 3 T cell receptor beta chains below were found in one sample sequenced in a study of cytomegalovirus exposure and HLA in healthy donors. Generated by immunoSEQ multiplex PCR, the TCRdb table keeps only in-frame clones and is missing some. The table records around 400,000 clones, 80% to 90% of them present only once. Specimen: PBMCs. The source of these receptors is a woman aged 18-29 years in good health and CMV-seronegative.

The rearrangement joins TRBV5-6 to TRBJ2-5, with a weak D call TRBD1 (6 bases). Trimming removed 6 bases from V and 4 bases from J, with 28 bases in between. Germline V lookup: CDR1 SGHDT, CDR2 YYEEEE. CDR3 length: 18 residues. The DNA of the CDR3 is TGTGCCAGCAACCTTCGGGGTAGGCTGGGACACTCGAGAGAGACCCAGTACTTC. This translates into CASNLRGRLGHSRETQYF.

The V and J genes are TRBV5-1 and TRBJ2-5; 9 bases match TRBD1. Trimming took 0 bases from V and 1 from J; bases not matched to a gene: 4. CDR1 is SGHRS, CDR2 YFSETQ, per germline. The CDR3 runs 16 residues. CDR3 sequence (DNA): TGCGCCAGCAGCTTGGGCGGGACAGGGCCCCAAGAGACCCAGTACTTC. This sequence encodes CASSLGGTGPQETQYF.

This clone was recorded once. The V gene is TRBV5-1, the J gene TRBJ1-2, with 7 positions matching TRBD1. With 0 bases clipped from V and 8 bases from J, the junction kept 4 bases outside the gene matches. The CDR3 loop spans 13 amino acids. From germline, CDR1 is SGHRS and CDR2 YFSETQ. The CDR3 loop is CASSLGGGEGYTF. For the CDR3, the DNA is TGCGCCAGCAGCTTGGGAGGGGGCGAGGGCTACACCTTC.